The present entry profiles one TCR beta chain with its context. The method was immunoSEQ multiplex PCR; TCRdb's version includes in-frame clones alone and lacks a portion of them. Found here are about 80,000 clones, approximately 86% of them singletons; the top ten hold around 5%. V shed 1 base, J shed 4 bases, and the junction held 4 bases outside the gene matches. CDR3 length: 15 amino acids. The germline V gene has CDR1 MGHRA and CDR2 YSYEKL. The sample belongs to a study of PD-L1 blockade in urothelial cancer. About the research overall: A median approximately 150,000 T cells were found in blood samples.

The source is a woman in her seventies with urothelial cancer. The chain recombines TRBV4-1 with TRBJ2-1; 7 nucleotides match TRBD1. The sequences come from PBMCs, collected around atezolizumab (anti-PD-L1) treatment. In DNA form, the CDR3 reads TGCGCCAGCAGCCAAGTAGGGACAGTTTACAATGAGCAGTTCTTC. Protein: CASSQVGTVYNEQFF.